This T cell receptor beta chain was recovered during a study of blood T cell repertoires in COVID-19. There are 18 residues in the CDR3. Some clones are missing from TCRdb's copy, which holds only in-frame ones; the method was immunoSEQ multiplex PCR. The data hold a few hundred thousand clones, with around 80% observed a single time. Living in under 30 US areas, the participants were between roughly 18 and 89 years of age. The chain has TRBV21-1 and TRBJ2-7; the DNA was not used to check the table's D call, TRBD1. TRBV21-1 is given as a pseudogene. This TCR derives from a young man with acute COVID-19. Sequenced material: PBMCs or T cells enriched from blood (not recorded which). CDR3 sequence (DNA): TGTGCCAGCAGCAAAGGAATCGGGACAGGGGTGGGACCCTACGAGCAGTACGTC. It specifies CASSKGIGTGVGPYEQYV.